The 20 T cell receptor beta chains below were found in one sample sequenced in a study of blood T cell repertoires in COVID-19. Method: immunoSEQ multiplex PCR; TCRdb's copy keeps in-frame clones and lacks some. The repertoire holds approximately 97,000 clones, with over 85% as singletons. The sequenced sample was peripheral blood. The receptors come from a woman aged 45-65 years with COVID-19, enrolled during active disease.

The chain's CDR3 is CASSLTGGGSPLHF. Here the CDR3 DNA reads TGTGCCAGCAGCTTAACGGGGGGGGGATCACCCCTCCACTTT. The chain has TRBV7-3 and TRBJ1-6; weak D call: TRBD1 (5 bases). The CDR3 is made up of 14 amino acids. The V gene lost 0 bases and the J gene lost 10 bases, with 10 bases spanning the gap. Germline-derived CDR1 and CDR2 are SGHTA and FQGTGA.

The CDR3 DNA reads as TGTGCCAGCAGTGAATCCGTTACAGCCGGCGACGGCTACACCTTC. Translation gives CASSESVTAGDGYTF. This chain connects TRBV2 to TRBJ1-2; D is ambiguous. CDR1 SNHLY and CDR2 FYNNEI come from the germline V gene. The CDR3 extends over 15 amino acids. The germline V and J ends were trimmed by 2 bases and 8 bases, with 18 bases remaining between them.

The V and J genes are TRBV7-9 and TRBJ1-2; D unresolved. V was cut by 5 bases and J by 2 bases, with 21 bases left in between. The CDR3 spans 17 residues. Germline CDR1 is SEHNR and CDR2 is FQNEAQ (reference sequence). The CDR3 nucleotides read TGTGCCAGCAGCCCACGGACTCCGAACAAAGGGAACTATGGCTACACCTTC. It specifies CASSPRTPNKGNYGYTF.

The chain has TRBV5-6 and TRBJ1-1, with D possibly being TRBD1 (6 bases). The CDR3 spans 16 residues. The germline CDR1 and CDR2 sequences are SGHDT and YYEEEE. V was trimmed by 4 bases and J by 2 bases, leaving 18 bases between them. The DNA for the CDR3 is TGTGCCAGCAGCCTTGAAACAGGGAGCTCCAACACTGAAGCTTTCTTT. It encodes CASSLETGSSNTEAFF.

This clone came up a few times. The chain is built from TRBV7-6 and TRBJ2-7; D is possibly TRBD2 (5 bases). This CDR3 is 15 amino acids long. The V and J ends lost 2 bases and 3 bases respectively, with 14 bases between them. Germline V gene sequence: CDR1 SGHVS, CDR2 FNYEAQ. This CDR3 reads CASSLKEGVYYEQYF. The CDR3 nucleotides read TGTGCCAGCAGCTTAAAAGAGGGAGTTTACTACGAGCAGTACTTC.

CDR3 loop: CASSYSGTGRMTEAFF. CDR3 bases: TGTGCCAGCAGTTACTCGGGGACAGGGAGGATGACTGAAGCTTTCTTT. The chain has TRBV6-6 and TRBJ1-1; 9 bases fit TRBD1. CDR3 length equals 16 residues. In germline, CDR1 is MNHNY, CDR2 SVGAGI (reference sequence). Trimming at V came to 0 bases and at J to 5 bases, leaving 7 bases not matched to a gene.

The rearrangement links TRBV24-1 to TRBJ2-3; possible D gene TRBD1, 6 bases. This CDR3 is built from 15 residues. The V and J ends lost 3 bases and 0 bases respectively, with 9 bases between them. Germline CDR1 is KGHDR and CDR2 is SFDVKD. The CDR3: CATSDRTDSTDTQYF. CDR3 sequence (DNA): TGTGCCACCAGTGATCGGACAGATAGCACAGATACGCAGTATTTT.

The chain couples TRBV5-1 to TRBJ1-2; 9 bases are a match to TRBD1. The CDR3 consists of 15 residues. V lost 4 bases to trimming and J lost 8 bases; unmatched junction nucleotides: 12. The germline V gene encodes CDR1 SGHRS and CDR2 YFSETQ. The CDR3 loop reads CASSTRTGAALGYTF. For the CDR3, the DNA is TGCGCCAGCAGCACCCGGACAGGGGCCGCTTTGGGCTACACCTTC.

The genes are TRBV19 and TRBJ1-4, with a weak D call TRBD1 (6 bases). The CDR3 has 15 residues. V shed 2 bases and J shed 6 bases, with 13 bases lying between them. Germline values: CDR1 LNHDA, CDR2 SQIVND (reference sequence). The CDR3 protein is CASSITRGLDEKLFF. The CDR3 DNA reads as TGTGCCAGTAGTATAACGCGGGGGCTTGATGAAAAACTGTTTTTT.

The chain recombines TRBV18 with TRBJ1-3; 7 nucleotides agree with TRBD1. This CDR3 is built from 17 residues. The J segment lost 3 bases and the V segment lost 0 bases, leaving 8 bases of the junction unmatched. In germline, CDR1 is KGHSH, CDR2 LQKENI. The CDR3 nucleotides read TGTGCCAGCTCACCACCGTCACAGGGGAGATTTGGAAACACCATATATTTT. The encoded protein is CASSPPSQGRFGNTIYF. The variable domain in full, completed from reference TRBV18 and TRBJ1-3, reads NAGVMQNPRHLVRRRGQEARLRCSPMKGHSHVYWYRQLPEEGLKFMVYLQKENIIDESGMPKERFSAEFPKEGPSILRIQQVVRGDSAAYFCASSPPSQGRFGNTIYFGEGSWLTVV.

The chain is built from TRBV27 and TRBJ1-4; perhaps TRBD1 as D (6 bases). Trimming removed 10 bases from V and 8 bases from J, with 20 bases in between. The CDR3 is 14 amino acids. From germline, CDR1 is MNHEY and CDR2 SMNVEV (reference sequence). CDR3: CATGDGGGGEKLFF. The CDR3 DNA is TGTGCCACAGGGGATGGGGGCGGGGGGGAAAAACTGTTTTTT.

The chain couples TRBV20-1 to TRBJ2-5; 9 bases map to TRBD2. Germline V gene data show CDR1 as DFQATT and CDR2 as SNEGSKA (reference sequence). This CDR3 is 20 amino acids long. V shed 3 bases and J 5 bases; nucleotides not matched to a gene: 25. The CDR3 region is CSASSTPWTSVSGAGETQYF. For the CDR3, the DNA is TGCAGTGCTAGTAGTACCCCTTGGACTAGCGTCAGCGGGGCGGGGGAGACCCAGTACTTC.

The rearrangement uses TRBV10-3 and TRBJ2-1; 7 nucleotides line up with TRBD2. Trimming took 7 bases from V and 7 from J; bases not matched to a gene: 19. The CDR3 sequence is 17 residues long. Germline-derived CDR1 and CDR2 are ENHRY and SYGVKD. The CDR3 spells CAINGDYLNGNRNEQFF. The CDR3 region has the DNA TGTGCCATCAATGGGGACTATCTTAACGGCAACAGGAATGAGCAGTTCTTC.

CDR3 DNA sequence: TGTGCCAGCAGCTCTACCCTCTCCTATAATTCACCCCTCCACTTT. Protein sequence: CASSSTLSYNSPLHF. The chain combines TRBV11-2 with TRBJ1-6, with no clear D. This CDR3 is built from 15 residues. V lost 4 bases and J 0 bases, leaving 7 bases between the germline ends. Germline CDR1 and CDR2: SGHAT and FQNNGV.

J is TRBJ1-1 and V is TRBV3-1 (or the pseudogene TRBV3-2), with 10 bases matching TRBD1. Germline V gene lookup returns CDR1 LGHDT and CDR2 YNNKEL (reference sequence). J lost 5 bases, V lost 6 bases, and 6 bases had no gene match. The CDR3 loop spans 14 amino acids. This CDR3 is CASRVKDRGTEAFF. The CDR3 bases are TGTGCCAGCAGGGTCAAGGACAGGGGGACTGAAGCTTTCTTT.

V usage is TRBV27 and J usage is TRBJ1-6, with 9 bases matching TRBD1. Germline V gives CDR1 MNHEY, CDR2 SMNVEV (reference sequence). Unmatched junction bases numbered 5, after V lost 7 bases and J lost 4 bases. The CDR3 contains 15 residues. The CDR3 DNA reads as TGTGCCAGCAACCAGGACAGGGGTTATAATTCACCCCTCCACTTT. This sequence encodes CASNQDRGYNSPLHF.

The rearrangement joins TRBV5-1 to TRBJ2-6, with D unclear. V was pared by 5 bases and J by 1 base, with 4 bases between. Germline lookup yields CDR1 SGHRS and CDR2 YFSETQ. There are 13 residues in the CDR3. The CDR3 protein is CASRTSGANVLTF. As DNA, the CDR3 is TGCGCCAGCAGGACATCTGGGGCCAACGTCCTGACTTTC.

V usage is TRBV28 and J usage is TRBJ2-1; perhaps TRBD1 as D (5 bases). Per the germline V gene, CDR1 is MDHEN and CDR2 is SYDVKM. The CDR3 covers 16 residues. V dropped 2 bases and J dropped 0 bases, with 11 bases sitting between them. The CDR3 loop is CASSLGAQSSYNEQFF. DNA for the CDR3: TGTGCCAGCAGTTTAGGGGCACAGAGCTCCTACAATGAGCAGTTCTTC.

CDR3 region: CASSPSRLNTEAFF. The DNA of the CDR3 is TGTGCCAGCAGCCCTTCCCGTCTGAACACTGAAGCTTTCTTT. The gene calls are TRBV3-1 (or the pseudogene TRBV3-2) and TRBJ1-1; D ambiguous. The CDR3 runs 14 residues. Germline V gene lookup returns CDR1 LGHDT and CDR2 YNNKEL (reference sequence). Trimming took 4 bases from V and 0 from J, leaving 9 bases between them.

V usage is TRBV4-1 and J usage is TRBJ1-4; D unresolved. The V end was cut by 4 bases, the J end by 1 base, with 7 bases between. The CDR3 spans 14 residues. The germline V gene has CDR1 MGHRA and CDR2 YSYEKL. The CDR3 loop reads CASSRIRTNEKLFF. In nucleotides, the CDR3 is TGCGCCAGCAGCCGAATCAGAACTAATGAAAAACTGTTTTTT.